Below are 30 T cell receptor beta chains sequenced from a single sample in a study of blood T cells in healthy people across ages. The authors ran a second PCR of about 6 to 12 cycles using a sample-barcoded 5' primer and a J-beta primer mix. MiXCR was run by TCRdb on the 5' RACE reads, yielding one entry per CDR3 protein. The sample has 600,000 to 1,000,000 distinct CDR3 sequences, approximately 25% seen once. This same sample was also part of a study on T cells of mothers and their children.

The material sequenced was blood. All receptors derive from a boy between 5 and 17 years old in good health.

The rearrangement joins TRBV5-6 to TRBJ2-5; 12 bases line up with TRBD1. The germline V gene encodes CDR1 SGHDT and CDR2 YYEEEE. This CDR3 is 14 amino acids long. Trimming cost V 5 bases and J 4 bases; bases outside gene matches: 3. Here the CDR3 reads CASRRDRGRETQYF. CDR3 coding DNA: TGTGCCAGCAGAAGGGACAGGGGGCGAGAGACCCAGTACTTC.

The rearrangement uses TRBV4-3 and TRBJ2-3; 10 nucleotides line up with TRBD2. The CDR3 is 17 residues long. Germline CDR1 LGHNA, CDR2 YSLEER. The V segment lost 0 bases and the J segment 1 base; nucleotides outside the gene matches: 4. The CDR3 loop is CASSQDPLAGGTDTQYF. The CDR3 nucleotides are TGCGCCAGCAGCCAAGATCCGCTAGCGGGAGGCACAGATACGCAGTATTTT.

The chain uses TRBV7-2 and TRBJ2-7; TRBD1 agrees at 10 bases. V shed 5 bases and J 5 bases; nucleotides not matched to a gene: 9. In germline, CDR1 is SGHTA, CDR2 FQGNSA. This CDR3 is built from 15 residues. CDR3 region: CASSKNGQGVDEQYF. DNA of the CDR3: TGTGCCAGCAGCAAAAATGGACAGGGGGTCGACGAGCAGTACTTC.

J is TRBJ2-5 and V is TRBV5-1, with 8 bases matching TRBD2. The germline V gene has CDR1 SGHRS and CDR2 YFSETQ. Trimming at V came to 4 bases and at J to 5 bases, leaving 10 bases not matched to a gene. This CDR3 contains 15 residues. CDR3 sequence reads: CASSPLAGIQETQYF. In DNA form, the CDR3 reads TGCGCCAGCAGCCCCTTAGCGGGAATTCAGGAGACCCAGTACTTC.

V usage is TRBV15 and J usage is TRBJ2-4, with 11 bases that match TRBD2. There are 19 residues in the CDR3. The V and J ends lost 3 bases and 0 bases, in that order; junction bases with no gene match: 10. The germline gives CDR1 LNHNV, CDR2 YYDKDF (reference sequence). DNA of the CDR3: TGTGCCACCAGCAGGGGGGGGCTAGCGGGGGGTCTAGCCAAAAACATTCAGTACTTC. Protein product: CATSRGGLAGGLAKNIQYF. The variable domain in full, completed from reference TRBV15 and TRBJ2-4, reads DAMVIQNPRYQVTQFGKPVTLSCSQTLNHNVMYWYQQKSSQAPKLLFHYYDKDFNNEADTPDNFQSRRPNTSFCFLDIRSPGLGDTAMYLCATSRGGLAGGLAKNIQYFGAGTRLSVL.

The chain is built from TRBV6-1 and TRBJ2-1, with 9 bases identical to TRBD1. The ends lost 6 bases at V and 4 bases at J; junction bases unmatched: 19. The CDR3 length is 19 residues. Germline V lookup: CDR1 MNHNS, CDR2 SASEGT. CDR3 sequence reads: CASRTGPRQGVIQYNEQFF. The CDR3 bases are TGTGCCAGCAGAACCGGGCCGCGACAGGGGGTAATACAATACAATGAGCAGTTCTTC.

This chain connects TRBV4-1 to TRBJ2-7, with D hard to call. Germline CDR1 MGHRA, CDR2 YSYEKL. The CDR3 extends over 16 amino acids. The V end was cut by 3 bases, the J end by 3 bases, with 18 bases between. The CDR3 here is CASSHAPLDGGYEQYF. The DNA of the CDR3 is TGCGCCAGCAGCCACGCTCCTCTGGATGGTGGCTACGAGCAGTACTTC.

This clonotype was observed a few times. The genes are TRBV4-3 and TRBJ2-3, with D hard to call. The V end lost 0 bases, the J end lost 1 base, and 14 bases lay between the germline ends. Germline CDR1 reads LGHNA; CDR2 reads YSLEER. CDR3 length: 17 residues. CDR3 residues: CASSQDRIGRGTDTQYF. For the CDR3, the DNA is TGCGCCAGCAGCCAAGATCGCATAGGACGAGGCACAGATACGCAGTATTTT.

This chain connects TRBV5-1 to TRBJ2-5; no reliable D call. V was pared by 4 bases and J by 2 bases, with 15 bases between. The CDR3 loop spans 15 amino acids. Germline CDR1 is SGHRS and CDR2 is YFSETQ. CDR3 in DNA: TGCGCCAGCAGCGACTCCCTCCGGATTCAAGAGACCCAGTACTTC. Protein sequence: CASSDSLRIQETQYF.

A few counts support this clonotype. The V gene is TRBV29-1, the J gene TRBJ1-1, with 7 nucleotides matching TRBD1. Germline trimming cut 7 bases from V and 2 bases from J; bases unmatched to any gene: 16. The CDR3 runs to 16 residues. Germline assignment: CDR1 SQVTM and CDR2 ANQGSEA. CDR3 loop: CSAGAQGFAGNTEAFF. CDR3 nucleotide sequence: TGCAGCGCCGGCGCACAGGGGTTCGCCGGAAACACTGAAGCTTTCTTT.

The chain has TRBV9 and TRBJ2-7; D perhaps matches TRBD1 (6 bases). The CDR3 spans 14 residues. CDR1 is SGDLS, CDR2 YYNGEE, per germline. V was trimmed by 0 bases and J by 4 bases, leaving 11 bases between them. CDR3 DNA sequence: TGTGCCAGCAGCGTAGGGACAGTCGGTTACGAGCAGTACTTC. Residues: CASSVGTVGYEQYF.

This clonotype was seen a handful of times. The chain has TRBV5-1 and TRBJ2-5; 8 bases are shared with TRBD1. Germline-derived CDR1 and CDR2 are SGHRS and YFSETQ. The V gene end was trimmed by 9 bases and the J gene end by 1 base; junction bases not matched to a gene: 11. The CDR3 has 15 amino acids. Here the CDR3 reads CATSPGGQGQETQYF. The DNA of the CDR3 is TGCGCCACCTCCCCAGGCGGACAGGGCCAAGAGACCCAGTACTTC.

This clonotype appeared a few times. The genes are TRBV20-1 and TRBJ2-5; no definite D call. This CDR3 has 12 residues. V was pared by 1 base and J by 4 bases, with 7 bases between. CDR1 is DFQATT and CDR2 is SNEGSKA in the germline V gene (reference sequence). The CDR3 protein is CSARGSLETQYF. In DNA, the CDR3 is TGCAGTGCTAGAGGTTCGCTAGAGACCCAGTACTTC.

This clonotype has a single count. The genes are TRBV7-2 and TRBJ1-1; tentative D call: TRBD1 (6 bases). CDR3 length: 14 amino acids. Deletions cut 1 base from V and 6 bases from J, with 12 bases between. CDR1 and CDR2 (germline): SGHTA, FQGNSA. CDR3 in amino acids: CASSLGGGLPEAFF. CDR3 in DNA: TGTGCCAGCAGCTTAGGAGGGGGTCTCCCTGAAGCTTTCTTT.

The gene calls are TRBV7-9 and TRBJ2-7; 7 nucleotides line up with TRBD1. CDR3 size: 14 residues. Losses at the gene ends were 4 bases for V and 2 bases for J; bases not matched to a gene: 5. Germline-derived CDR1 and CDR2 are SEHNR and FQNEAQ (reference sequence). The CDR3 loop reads CASSSDRAAYEQYF. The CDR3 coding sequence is TGTGCCAGCAGCTCCGACAGGGCCGCCTACGAGCAGTACTTC. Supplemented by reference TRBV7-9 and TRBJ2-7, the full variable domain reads DTGVSQNPRHKITKRGQNVTFRCDPISEHNRLYWYRQTLGQGPEFLTYFQNEAQLEKSRLLSDRFSAERPKGSFSTLEIQRTEQGDSAMYLCASSSDRAAYEQYFGPGTRLTVT.

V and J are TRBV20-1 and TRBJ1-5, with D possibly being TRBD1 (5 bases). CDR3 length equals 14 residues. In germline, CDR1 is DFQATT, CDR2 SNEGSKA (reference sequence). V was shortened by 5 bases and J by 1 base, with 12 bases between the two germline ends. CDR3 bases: TGCAGTGCTCCTCAGGGAAAAAGCAATCAGCCCCAGCATTTT. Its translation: CSAPQGKSNQPQHF.

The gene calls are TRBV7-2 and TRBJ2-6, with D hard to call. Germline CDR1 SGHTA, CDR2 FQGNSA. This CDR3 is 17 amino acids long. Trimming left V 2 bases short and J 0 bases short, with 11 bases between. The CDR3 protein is CASSLYGFSSGANVLTF. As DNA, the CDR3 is TGTGCCAGCAGCTTATATGGGTTTTCCTCTGGGGCCAACGTCCTGACTTTC.

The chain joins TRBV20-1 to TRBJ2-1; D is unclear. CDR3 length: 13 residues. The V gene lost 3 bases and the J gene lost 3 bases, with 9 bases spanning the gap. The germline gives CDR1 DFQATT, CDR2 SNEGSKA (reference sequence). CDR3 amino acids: CSASGSNYNEQFF. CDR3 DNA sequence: TGCAGTGCTAGTGGCAGCAACTACAATGAGCAGTTCTTC.

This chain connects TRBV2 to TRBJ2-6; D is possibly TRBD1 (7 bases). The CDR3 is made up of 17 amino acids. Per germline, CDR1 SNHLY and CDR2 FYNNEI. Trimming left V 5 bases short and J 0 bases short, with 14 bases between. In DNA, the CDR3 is TGTGCCAGCAGTCCTCAGGGGGGTCGCTCTGGGGCCAACGTCCTGACTTTC. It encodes CASSPQGGRSGANVLTF.

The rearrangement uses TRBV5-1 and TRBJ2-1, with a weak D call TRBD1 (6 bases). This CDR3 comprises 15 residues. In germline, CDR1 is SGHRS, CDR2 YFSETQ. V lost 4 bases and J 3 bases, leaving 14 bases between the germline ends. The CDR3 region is CASSQGQKNYNEQFF. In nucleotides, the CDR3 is TGCGCCAGCAGCCAGGGACAAAAAAACTACAATGAGCAGTTCTTC.

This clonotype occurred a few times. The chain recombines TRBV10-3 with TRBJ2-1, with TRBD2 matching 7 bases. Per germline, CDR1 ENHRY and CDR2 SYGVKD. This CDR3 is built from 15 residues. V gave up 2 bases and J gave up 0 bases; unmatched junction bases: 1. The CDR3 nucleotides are TGTGCCATCAGTGAGGGACTAGTCTCCTACAATGAGCAGTTCTTC. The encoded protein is CAISEGLVSYNEQFF.

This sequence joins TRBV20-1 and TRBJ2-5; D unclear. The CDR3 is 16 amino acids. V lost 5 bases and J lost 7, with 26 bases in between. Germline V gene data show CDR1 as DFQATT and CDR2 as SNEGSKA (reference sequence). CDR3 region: CSASRWGTKVFGTQYF. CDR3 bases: TGCAGTGCTTCCCGCTGGGGTACCAAGGTTTTTGGGACCCAGTACTTC.

For the CDR3, the DNA is TGCAGCGTTGAAGAGGGACAGATAAAAACCTACAATGAGCAGTTCTTC. This gives the protein CSVEEGQIKTYNEQFF. The V call is TRBV29-1, the J call TRBJ2-1; 7 bases align to TRBD1. Germline trimming cut 0 bases from V and 2 bases from J; bases unmatched to any gene: 7. CDR1 and CDR2 from the germline V gene are SQVTM and ANQGSEA. The CDR3 totals 16 residues.

The CDR3 nucleotides read TGTGCCAGCAGCCCCCGACAGCGTACAGGGGCCAACGTCCTGACTTTC. Amino acids: CASSPRQRTGANVLTF. V usage is TRBV13 and J usage is TRBJ2-6; a possible D gene is TRBD1 (5 bases). The V end lost 5 bases, the J end lost 4 bases, and 15 bases lay between the germline ends. CDR1 PRHDT and CDR2 FYEKMQ come from the germline V gene (reference sequence). This CDR3 comprises 16 residues.

CDR3: CASSFHEETQYF. CDR3 in DNA: TGTGCCAGCAGCTTCCATGAGGAGACCCAGTACTTC. This rearrangement joins TRBV5-5 to TRBJ2-5; D uncertain. Trimming took 2 bases from V and 5 from J, leaving 7 bases between them. Per germline, CDR1 SGHKS and CDR2 YYEKEE (reference sequence). The CDR3 is 12 residues long.

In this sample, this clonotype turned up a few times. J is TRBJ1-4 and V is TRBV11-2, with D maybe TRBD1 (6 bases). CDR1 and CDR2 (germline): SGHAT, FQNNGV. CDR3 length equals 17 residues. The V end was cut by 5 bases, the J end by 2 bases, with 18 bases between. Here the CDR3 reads CASSTPRGAATNEKLFF. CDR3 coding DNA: TGTGCCAGCAGCACACCGCGGGGGGCTGCTACTAATGAAAAACTGTTTTTT.

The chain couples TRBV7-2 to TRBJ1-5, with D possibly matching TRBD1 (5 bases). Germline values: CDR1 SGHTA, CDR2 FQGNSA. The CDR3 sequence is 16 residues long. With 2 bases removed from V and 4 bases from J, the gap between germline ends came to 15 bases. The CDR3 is CASSLTGGGTNQPQHF. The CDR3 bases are TGTGCCAGCAGCTTAACCGGGGGAGGGACTAATCAGCCCCAGCATTTT.

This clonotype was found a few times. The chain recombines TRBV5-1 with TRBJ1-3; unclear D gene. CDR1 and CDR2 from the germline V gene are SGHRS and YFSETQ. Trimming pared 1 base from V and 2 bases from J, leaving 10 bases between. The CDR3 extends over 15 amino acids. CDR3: CASSLLGIPGNTIYF. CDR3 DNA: TGCGCCAGCAGCTTGCTGGGAATTCCTGGAAACACCATATATTTT.

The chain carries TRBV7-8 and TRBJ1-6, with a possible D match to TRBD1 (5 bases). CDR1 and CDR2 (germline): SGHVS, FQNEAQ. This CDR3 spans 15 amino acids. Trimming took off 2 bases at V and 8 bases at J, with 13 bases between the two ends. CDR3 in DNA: TGTGCCAGCAGCTTAATGGCCTCCAGGGATTCACCCCTCCACTTT. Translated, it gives CASSLMASRDSPLHF. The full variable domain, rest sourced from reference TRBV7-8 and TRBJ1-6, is GAGVSQSPRYKVAKRGQDVALRCDPISGHVSLFWYQQALGQGPEFLTYFQNEAQLDKSGLPSDRFFAERPEGSVSTLKIQRTQQEDSAVYLCASSLMASRDSPLHFGNGTRLTVT.

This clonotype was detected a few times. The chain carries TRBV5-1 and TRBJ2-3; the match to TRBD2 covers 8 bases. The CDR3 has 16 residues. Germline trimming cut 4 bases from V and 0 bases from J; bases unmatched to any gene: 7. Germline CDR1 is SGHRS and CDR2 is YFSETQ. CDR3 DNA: TGCGCCAGCAGCCGTCCACTAGCGGAGAGCACAGATACGCAGTATTTT. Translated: CASSRPLAESTDTQYF.